Following are 17 T cell receptor beta chains from one sample sequenced in a study of a mutant IDH1 vaccine in newly diagnosed glioma (dated by TCRdb to about 2021). The time point label, read with the paper, signifies: baseline, week 1 (first vaccination visit). The treatment or condition label, read with the paper, signifies: pre-vaccination baseline after standard-of-care therapy. The library was prepared using the immunoSEQ multiplex PCR assay. This is the immuneACCESS table as TCRdb keeps it, with only in-frame sequences that have V and J called. A part of the clones is gone; compared with another copy, unresolved V genes explain less than half, and the rest is unexplained. The sample includes nearly 15,000 clones, with around 87% observed a single time. Around 8.8% of the sample is taken by the ten largest. The sequences come from PBMCs, collected from a glioma patient treated with radiotherapy, temozolomide or both. Receptors originate from a woman in her 40s with glioma. Some clones in this sample may be carry-over from other donors' samples.

The genes are TRBV21-1 and TRBJ2-1; the table's TRBD2 call for D was not verified on the DNA. TRBV21-1 is reported as a pseudogene. This CDR3 region has 17 residues. CDR3 coding DNA: TGTGCCAGCAGCAAAGTAGTCGGAGCGGGAGGGTACAATGAGCAGTTCTTC. Translated: CASSKVVGAGGYNEQFF.

The chain uses TRBV2 and TRBJ2-2, with TRBD1 matching over 9 bases. The CDR3 loop spans 15 amino acids. With 10 bases clipped from V and 3 bases from J, the junction kept 9 bases outside the gene matches. Germline loops: CDR1 SNHLY, CDR2 FYNNEI. CDR3 region: CATRRDRVYTGELFF. DNA for the CDR3: TGTGCCACGAGAAGGGACAGGGTGTACACCGGGGAGCTGTTTTTT.

The chain carries TRBV11-1 and TRBJ2-1; TRBD2 matches 12 bases. Germline V gives CDR1 SGHAT, CDR2 FQDESV (reference sequence). V dropped 5 bases and J dropped 9; count of bases not matched to a gene: 20. The CDR3 is 19 residues long. CDR3 bases: TGTGCCAGCAGCGACGATGGGAGGGGAGGGACTAGCGGGTCCATTGAGCAGTTCTTC. It translates to CASSDDGRGGTSGSIEQFF.

J is TRBJ1-1 and V is TRBV18; D unclear. This CDR3 has 13 amino acids. The ends were cut back, 3 bases at V and 1 base at J, with 6 bases in the middle. Germline V gene data show CDR1 as KGHSH and CDR2 as LQKENI. CDR3 amino acids: CASSPERNTEAFF. The CDR3 nucleotides read TGTGCCAGCTCACCGGAAAGGAACACTGAAGCTTTCTTT.

J is TRBJ2-7 and V is TRBV27; D could derive from TRBD1 or TRBD2 (5 bases each). CDR1 is MNHEY and CDR2 is SMNVEV in the germline V gene (reference sequence). V lost 6 bases and J lost 7, with 13 bases in between. The CDR3 has 12 amino acids. The CDR3 reads CASRPNGGEQYF. The CDR3 DNA reads as TGTGCCAGCAGACCCAATGGGGGAGAGCAGTACTTC.

The chain uses TRBV19 and TRBJ1-3; D gene uncertain. Looked up from germline, CDR1 is LNHDA and CDR2 is SQIVND (reference sequence). Trimming stripped 7 bases from V and 0 bases from J, with 16 bases between. The CDR3 is 16 residues long. In nucleotides, the CDR3 is TGTGCCAGTACCGGCTTCCGGGTCCACTCTGGAAACACCATATATTTT. It translates to CASTGFRVHSGNTIYF.

The rearrangement links TRBV7-9 to TRBJ2-1; D remains unclear. Between the trimmed V and J ends, which lost 5 bases and 9 bases, there was a span of 17 bases. Germline CDR1 SEHNR, CDR2 FQNEAQ (reference sequence). The CDR3 totals 14 residues. In DNA, the CDR3 is TGTGCCAGCAGCGCCCCGGACCAGCCTCTTGAGCAGTTCTTC. It encodes CASSAPDQPLEQFF.

The chain is built from TRBV28 and TRBJ1-2; D remains unclear. The germline V and J ends were trimmed by 3 bases and 4 bases, with 12 bases remaining between them. CDR3 size: 14 residues. Germline V lookup: CDR1 MDHEN, CDR2 SYDVKM. The CDR3 DNA is TGTGCCAGCAGTTTCACCCTCGGCAGCTATGGCTACACCTTC. It encodes CASSFTLGSYGYTF.

The rearrangement links TRBV4-2 to TRBJ2-7, with D unresolved. CDR1 is LGHNA and CDR2 is YNFKEQ in the germline V gene. The CDR3 totals 15 residues. V was shortened by 1 base and J by 0 bases, with 10 bases between the two germline ends. The CDR3 protein is CASSQGLTSSYEQYF. The CDR3 DNA reads as TGTGCCAGCAGCCAAGGACTTACGAGCTCCTACGAGCAGTACTTC.

The chain joins TRBV5-6 to TRBJ2-5, with 13 bases lining up with TRBD2. CDR3 size: 15 residues. CDR1 is SGHDT and CDR2 is YYEEEE in the germline V gene. Trimming at V came to 4 bases and at J to 2 bases, leaving 2 bases not matched to a gene. CDR3 sequence (DNA): TGTGCCAGCAGCCAACTAGCGGGGGGGCAAGAGACCCAGTACTTC. As protein: CASSQLAGGQETQYF.

This clone was seen just once. The chain recombines TRBV6-6 with TRBJ1-2; D not certain. The V end was cut by 5 bases, the J end by 2 bases, with 15 bases between. Germline V lookup: CDR1 MNHNY, CDR2 SVGAGI (reference sequence). The CDR3 spans 15 residues. CDR3 protein: CASSPAGGENYGYTF. The CDR3 bases are TGTGCCAGCAGTCCAGCGGGCGGTGAAAACTATGGCTACACCTTC.

The chain uses TRBV10-2 and TRBJ2-3; 9 bases fit TRBD1. This CDR3 is built from 13 residues. With 8 bases clipped from V and 7 bases from J, the junction kept 7 bases outside the gene matches. Germline lookup yields CDR1 WSHSY and CDR2 SAAADI. CDR3 in DNA: TGCGCCAGCGGGGAACAGGGGGCAAATACGCAGTATTTT. This translates into CASGEQGANTQYF.

The V call is TRBV6-4, the J call TRBJ1-2; weak D call: TRBD1 (5 bases). Germline V gene data show CDR1 as MRHNA and CDR2 as SNTAGT. V lost 5 bases to trimming and J lost 5 bases, with 18 bases between them. The CDR3 loop spans 15 amino acids. The CDR3 sequence: CASSTRAGSKYGYTF. The CDR3 DNA sequence: TGTGCCAGCAGTACTCGAGCAGGGTCCAAGTATGGCTACACCTTC.

The chain links TRBV5-4 to TRBJ1-1; a possible D gene is TRBD1 (5 bases). CDR3 size: 13 residues. V lost 0 bases to trimming and J lost 4 bases, with 7 bases between them. Germline V gene lookup returns CDR1 SGHNT and CDR2 YYREEE (reference sequence). The CDR3 DNA sequence: TGTGCCAGCAGCTTGGAGCAGGGCACTGAAGCTTTCTTT. Its protein is CASSLEQGTEAFF.

The DNA for the CDR3 is TGTGCCAGCAGTAAACAGCAGTATAGCAATCAGCCCCAGCATTTT. Protein sequence: CASSKQQYSNQPQHF. V is TRBV2 and J is TRBJ1-5; D is undetermined. Germline CDR1 is SNHLY and CDR2 is FYNNEI. The V gene lost 5 bases and the J gene lost 0 bases, with 11 bases spanning the gap. This CDR3 has 15 residues.

The V gene is TRBV5-1, the J gene TRBJ1-1; maybe TRBD1 (5 bases). Trimming removed 3 bases from V and 3 bases from J, with 15 bases in between. The germline V gene has CDR1 SGHRS and CDR2 YFSETQ. This CDR3 comprises 15 residues. Here the CDR3 DNA reads TGCGCCAGCAGCTGGGCCCGGGACGGGGACACTGAAGCTTTCTTT. This gives the protein CASSWARDGDTEAFF.

The chain recombines TRBV27 with TRBJ2-3, with TRBD2 matching over 9 bases. The V and J ends lost 6 bases and 2 bases, in that order; junction bases with no gene match: 15. Germline CDR1 MNHEY, CDR2 SMNVEV (reference sequence). CDR3 length: 18 residues. Here the CDR3 DNA reads TGTGCCAGCAGCCCTAACCCCTGGGAGCGGGAGGCCACAGATACGCAGTATTTT. Translated: CASSPNPWEREATDTQYF.